These T cell receptor beta chains were read from a single sample in a study of T cell repertoires in cytomegalovirus infection. TCRdb fed the reads into MiXCR, producing one record per CDR3 protein. The sample has roughly 69,000 distinct CDR3 sequences; roughly a fifth are singletons. No antigens are known for them. This sample comprised CD8+ T cells from cultured PBMCs, obtained from culture after CMV antigen stimulation. The receptors derive from a human donor in good health (CMV status not recorded). Some clones in this sample may be carry-over from other donors' samples. The CDR3 runs from the conserved cysteine through the conserved F or W. Fields, in order: V gene, CDR3 protein.

TRBV27,CASSLMGSPGNTIYF
TRBV27,CASSLTRRDRRDSPLHF
TRBV7-9,CASSPTSGRRYNEQFF
TRBV7-6,CASSPGASGGPYNEQFF
TRBV7-9,CASSRGTGRDYGYTF
TRBV7-6,CASSPTDSGPGTLHF
TRBV7-8,CASRYGQGPSYEQYF
TRBV20-1,CSASSREGGETQYF
TRBV28,CASIPLRSTVNEKLFF
TRBV25-1,CASSDNGGGGRQETQYF
TRBV9,CASSRKGQSSYNSPLHF
TRBV19,CASSPRTAAVTEAFF
TRBV7-9,CASSLDMGQNYGYTF
TRBV10-3,CAISESGLLRETQYF
TRBV5-5,CASSLEPVYRGPTGELFF
TRBV7-2,CASSSDAHRGIKETQYF
TRBV12-3/TRBV12-4,CASSYRPRPTEAFF
TRBV10-2,CASSENLGKNYGYTF
TRBV27,CASSLLEGADEQFF
TRBV11-3,CASSPKGKVMNTEAFF